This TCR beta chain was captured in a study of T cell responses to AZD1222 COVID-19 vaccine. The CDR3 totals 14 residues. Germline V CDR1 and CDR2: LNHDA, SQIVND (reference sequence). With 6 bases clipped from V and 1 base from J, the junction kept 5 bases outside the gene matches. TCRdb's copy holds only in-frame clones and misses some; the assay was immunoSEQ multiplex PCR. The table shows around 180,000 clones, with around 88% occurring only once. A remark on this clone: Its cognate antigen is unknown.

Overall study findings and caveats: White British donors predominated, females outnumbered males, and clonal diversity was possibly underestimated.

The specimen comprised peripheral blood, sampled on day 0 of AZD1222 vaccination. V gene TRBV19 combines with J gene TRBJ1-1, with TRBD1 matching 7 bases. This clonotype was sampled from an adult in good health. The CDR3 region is CASRNQGENTEAFF. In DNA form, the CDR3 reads TGTGCCAGTAGAAACCAGGGGGAGAACACTGAAGCTTTCTTT. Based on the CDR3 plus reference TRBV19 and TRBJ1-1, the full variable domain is DGGITQSPKYLFRKEGQNVTLSCEQNLNHDAMYWYRQDPGQGLRLIYYSQIVNDFQKGDIAEGYSVSREKKESFPLTVTSAQKNPTAFYLCASRNQGENTEAFFGQGTRLTVV.